This T cell receptor beta chain was captured by sequencing in a study of immune evolution from preneoplasia to lung adenocarcinoma. Method: immunoSEQ multiplex PCR; TCRdb's copy keeps in-frame clones and lacks some. The repertoire includes about 12,000 clones, more than 75% of them detected once, and around 3.8% sits in the top ten. This CDR3 comprises 15 residues. The ends were cut back, 0 bases at V and 1 base at J, with 9 bases in the middle. CDR1 MNHEY and CDR2 SVGAGI come from the germline V gene. This sequence joins TRBV6-5 and TRBJ1-1; D uncertain. The source is a person aged 50 or older with lung adenocarcinoma. Material: FFPE tissue from an adenomatous hyperplasia lung lesion. Subset here: atypical adenomatous hyperplasia (AAH), lung preneoplasia. The CDR3 spells CASSYSIQANTEAFF. As DNA, the CDR3 is TGTGCCAGCAGTTACTCGATCCAGGCGAACACTGAAGCTTTCTTT.